A single sample gave rise to the 18 T cell receptor beta chains below, sequenced in a study of CD8 T cells in ankylosing spondylitis. TCRdb analysed the 5' RACE reads with MiXCR anew, one entry per CDR3 protein. The table has about 240,000 distinct CDR3 sequences, 20% to 30% seen once. The sequencing input was blood, either unsorted or a sorted T cell fraction (not recorded which). The receptors originated from a male donor with ankylosing spondylitis or in good health (not recorded which).

V gene TRBV20-1 combines with J gene TRBJ2-3; 7 nucleotides match TRBD1. V was clipped by 2 bases and J by 0 bases; unmatched bases: 8. This CDR3 is 16 amino acids long. The germline CDR1 and CDR2 sequences are DFQATT and SNEGSKA (reference sequence). The CDR3 protein is CSARRPRTGSTDTQYF. In nucleotides, the CDR3 is TGCAGTGCTAGACGCCCTAGGACAGGTAGCACAGATACGCAGTATTTT.

This clonotype was seen repeatedly, ten times or more. The chain has TRBV12-3 or TRBV12-4 and TRBJ2-7, with a weak D call TRBD1 (6 bases). CDR3 length: 13 amino acids. V shed 2 bases and J shed 9 bases, with 14 bases lying between them. This CDR3 reads CASSLRQAPRQYF. DNA of the CDR3: TGTGCCAGCAGTTTAAGACAGGCCCCTCGGCAGTACTTC.

The table lists this clonotype with many counts. This sequence joins TRBV5-5 and TRBJ2-1; D gene ambiguous. This CDR3 spans 13 amino acids. The germline V gene has CDR1 SGHKS and CDR2 YYEKEE (reference sequence). V lost 0 bases and J 8 bases, leaving 9 bases between the germline ends. CDR3 nucleotides: TGTGCCAGCAGCTTGGGAGCCTTGGATGAGCAGTTCTTC. The encoded protein is CASSLGALDEQFF.

Ten or more counts support this clonotype. The chain employs TRBV7-9 and TRBJ2-1; D is undetermined. The germline V gene has CDR1 SEHNR and CDR2 FQNEAQ (reference sequence). The CDR3 totals 17 residues. The germline V and J ends were trimmed by 1 base and 1 base, with 14 bases remaining between them. The CDR3 loop reads CASSLEATGISYNEQFF. For the CDR3, the DNA is TGTGCCAGCAGCTTAGAGGCGACTGGTATATCCTACAATGAGCAGTTCTTC.

CDR3 sequence reads: CASSHGWKGRGNTIYF. Here the CDR3 DNA reads TGTGCCAGCAGCCATGGGTGGAAGGGTCGCGGAAACACCATATATTTT. The V call is TRBV3-1, the J call TRBJ1-3; no definite D call. Trimming took 3 bases from V and 4 from J, leaving 16 bases between them. Germline CDR1 is LGHDT and CDR2 is YNNKEL (reference sequence). CDR3 size: 16 residues.

This clonotype was counted at least ten times. The rearrangement joins TRBV20-1 to TRBJ2-1; perhaps TRBD2 as D (7 bases). Germline V gene data show CDR1 as DFQATT and CDR2 as SNEGSKA (reference sequence). V lost 1 base and J lost 2, with 9 bases in between. This CDR3 is 14 amino acids long. CDR3 sequence reads: CSARGGGPYNEQFF. Here the CDR3 DNA reads TGCAGTGCTAGAGGGGGGGGGCCCTACAATGAGCAGTTCTTC.

This clonotype was observed at least ten times. This chain links TRBV20-1 with TRBJ2-1; 8 nucleotides line up with TRBD2. The CDR3 extends over 14 amino acids. CDR1 and CDR2 (germline): DFQATT, SNEGSKA (reference sequence). V shed 6 bases, J shed 8 bases, and the junction held 12 bases outside the gene matches. The CDR3 nucleotides read TGCAGTGCCGCCATTCCGGGGGGGCCGCATGAGCAGTTCTTC. Translation: CSAAIPGGPHEQFF.

This chain joins TRBV12-3 or TRBV12-4 and TRBJ2-3; D is perhaps TRBD1 (6 bases). The ends were cut back, 2 bases at V and 2 bases at J, with 8 bases in the middle. The CDR3 sequence is 14 residues long. DNA of the CDR3: TGTGCCAGCAGTTTAAGGGGGTCCACAGATACGCAGTATTTT. Translation: CASSLRGSTDTQYF.

The chain carries TRBV4-1 and TRBJ2-1; D might be TRBD2 (6 bases). Germline loops: CDR1 MGHRA, CDR2 YSYEKL. The V gene lost 4 bases and the J gene lost 9 bases, with 28 bases spanning the gap. The CDR3 is 18 amino acids. The CDR3 sequence: CASSPISPRDFRKSEQFF. The CDR3 bases are TGCGCCAGCAGCCCCATCTCGCCCCGGGACTTCCGAAAGTCTGAGCAGTTCTTC.

The V and J genes are TRBV12-3 or TRBV12-4 and TRBJ2-5; D remains ambiguous. Trimming took off 4 bases at V and 7 bases at J, with 10 bases between the two ends. This CDR3 has 12 residues. CDR3 DNA: TGTGCCAGCAGTTCCACCCTCGGGACCCAGTACTTC. It codes for CASSSTLGTQYF.

In this sample, this clonotype turned up a few times. This chain links TRBV12-3 or TRBV12-4 with TRBJ2-3; 7 bases match TRBD1. This CDR3 has 14 amino acids. V shed 5 bases, J shed 3 bases, and the junction held 5 bases outside the gene matches. As DNA, the CDR3 is TGTGCCAGCAGTCTACGACAGGGTACAGATACGCAGTATTTT. This codes for CASSLRQGTDTQYF.

This clonotype was counted many times. J is TRBJ1-1 and V is TRBV12-3 or TRBV12-4; TRBD1 aligns across 9 bases. CDR3 length equals 14 residues. V shed 6 bases, J shed 6 bases, and the junction held 8 bases outside the gene matches. The CDR3 DNA follows: TGTGCCAGCAGCTCCGGACAGGGGTGGGCTGAAGCTTTCTTT. Amino acid sequence: CASSSGQGWAEAFF.

Ten or more counts support this clonotype. The V and J genes are TRBV4-2 and TRBJ1-1; D ambiguous. CDR3 length equals 14 residues. CDR1 LGHNA and CDR2 YNFKEQ come from the germline V gene. V lost 1 base and J 0 bases, leaving 6 bases between the germline ends. The DNA of the CDR3 is TGTGCCAGCAGCCAAGGACAATTGAACACTGAAGCTTTCTTT. Protein sequence: CASSQGQLNTEAFF.

This rearrangement joins TRBV12-3 or TRBV12-4 to TRBJ2-2; D is possibly TRBD2 (5 bases). V dropped 3 bases and J dropped 5 bases, with 7 bases sitting between them. The CDR3 length is 13 residues. The CDR3 protein is CASSFSGTGELFF. The CDR3 nucleotides are TGTGCCAGCAGTTTCTCGGGGACCGGGGAGCTGTTTTTT.

This clonotype was seen many times. V and J are TRBV7-7 and TRBJ2-3, with D unresolved. Trimming took off 5 bases at V and 5 bases at J, with 14 bases between the two ends. Germline V gene sequence: CDR1 SSHAT, CDR2 FNYEAQ (reference sequence). CDR3 length: 14 amino acids. The CDR3 bases are TGTGCCAGCAGCCCCTCACCCATCCTAGATACGCAGTATTTT. Its translation: CASSPSPILDTQYF.

At least ten counts were recorded for this clonotype. This sequence joins TRBV5-5 and TRBJ2-3; 7 nucleotides align to TRBD2. The CDR3 loop spans 15 amino acids. From germline, CDR1 is SGHKS and CDR2 YYEKEE (reference sequence). V shed 4 bases, J shed 2 bases, and the junction held 7 bases outside the gene matches. CDR3 sequence reads: CASSPGEGITDTQYF. CDR3 DNA sequence: TGTGCCAGCAGCCCCGGGGAGGGAATCACAGATACGCAGTATTTT. Complete variable domain (other parts from reference TRBV5-5 and TRBJ2-3): DAGVTQSPTHLIKTRGQQVTLRCSPISGHKSVSWYQQVLGQGPQFIFQYYEKEERGRGNFPDRFSARQFPNYSSELNVNALLLGDSALYLCASSPGEGITDTQYFGPGTRLTVL.

A word on this clonotype: A much larger clone lies a single base off, so this may be a read error. DNA of the CDR3: TGTGCCAGCAGAGGGACAGGGGGCACGGATTCACCCCCCCACTTT. Encoded protein: CASRGTGGTDSPPHF. J is TRBJ1-6 and V is TRBV6-1, with TRBD1 matching over 12 bases. CDR1 is MNHNS, CDR2 SASEGT, per germline. The CDR3 covers 15 residues.

This clonotype has a count of ten or more. The chain carries TRBV10-3 and TRBJ2-7; unclear D gene. V was trimmed by 4 bases and J by 1 base, leaving 14 bases between them. The V gene's germline CDR1 is ENHRY and CDR2 SYGVKD. The CDR3 extends over 15 amino acids. The CDR3 DNA follows: TGTGCCATCAGTGTGGCTGGATTGGGGTCCTACGAGCAGTACTTC. Translation: CAISVAGLGSYEQYF.